One sample yielded the 17 T cell receptor beta chains listed below, sequenced in a study of blood T cell repertoires in COVID-19. Libraries were prepared by immunoSEQ multiplex PCR; TCRdb keeps only in-frame clonotypes and omits some of them. Of 130,000 or so clones in the sample, around 86% were seen once. The sample taken for sequencing was peripheral blood. These receptors all stem from a woman aged 70-85 years with COVID-19, enrolled during active disease.

The chain couples TRBV2 to TRBJ1-6; perhaps TRBD1 as D (5 bases). V lost 7 bases to trimming and J lost 7 bases, with 17 bases between them. Per the germline V gene, CDR1 is SNHLY and CDR2 is FYNNEI. This CDR3 comprises 15 residues. In DNA form, the CDR3 reads TGTGCCAGCAACGAAGGGAGGAGGGGAAATTCACCCCTCCACTTT. Its translation: CASNEGRRGNSPLHF.

CDR3 residues: CASSPRGQLDSPLHF. Written as DNA, the CDR3 is TGTGCCAGCTCACCGAGGGGGCAATTGGATTCACCCCTCCACTTT. The rearrangement uses TRBV18 and TRBJ1-6; 7 bases align to TRBD1. Trimming at V came to 3 bases and at J to 8 bases, leaving 7 bases not matched to a gene. CDR3 length: 15 residues. From germline, CDR1 is KGHSH and CDR2 LQKENI.

This clone has a single count. The V gene is TRBV7-2, the J gene TRBJ2-1; 7 nucleotides match TRBD2. Germline CDR1 is SGHTA and CDR2 is FQGNSA. The length of the CDR3 is 16 residues. Trimming cost V 5 bases and J 0 bases; bases outside gene matches: 7. Written as DNA, the CDR3 is TGTGCCAGCAGCCCCCACCTAGCGGCCTCCTACAATGAGCAGTTCTTC. Translation: CASSPHLAASYNEQFF.

This clone came up once. The gene calls are TRBV5-5 and TRBJ2-7; 10 bases agree with TRBD2. The J segment lost 9 bases and the V segment lost 0 bases, leaving 9 bases of the junction unmatched. CDR1 SGHKS and CDR2 YYEKEE come from the germline V gene (reference sequence). This CDR3 has 15 amino acids. CDR3 loop: CASSLEATLAGVQYF. The CDR3 DNA is TGTGCCAGCAGCTTGGAGGCTACCCTAGCGGGGGTGCAGTACTTC.

The V gene is TRBV13, the J gene TRBJ2-3; D perhaps matches TRBD2 (6 bases). This CDR3 has 17 amino acids. CDR1 is PRHDT, CDR2 FYEKMQ, per germline (reference sequence). Trimming shortened V by 2 bases and J by 3 bases, and 18 bases separated the two germline ends. The chain's CDR3 is CASSLTSRGVLTDTQYF. The CDR3 DNA sequence: TGTGCCAGCAGCTTAACCTCGCGCGGGGTCCTTACAGATACGCAGTATTTT. Supplemented by reference TRBV13 and TRBJ2-3, the full variable domain reads AAGVIQSPRHLIKEKRETATLKCYPIPRHDTVYWYQQGPGQDPQFLISFYEKMQSDKGSIPDRFSAQQFSDYHSELNMSSLELGDSALYFCASSLTSRGVLTDTQYFGPGTRLTVL.

The J gene is TRBJ1-5, the V gene TRBV30, with D uncertain. This CDR3 contains 15 residues. Trimming left V 2 bases short and J 4 bases short, with 15 bases between. Germline-derived CDR1 and CDR2 are GTSNPN and SVGIG (reference sequence). The CDR3, as DNA: TGTGCCTGGAGTCACCACGAGGGCAGTAATCAGCCCCAGCATTTT. Encoded protein: CAWSHHEGSNQPQHF.

There are a few counts of this clone. V is TRBV3-1 (or the pseudogene TRBV3-2) and J is TRBJ2-1; possibly TRBD2 for D (5 bases). The CDR3 is 15 amino acids. The V end lost 0 bases, the J end lost 7 bases, and 13 bases lay between the germline ends. The germline gives CDR1 LGHDT, CDR2 YNNKEL (reference sequence). CDR3: CASSQDVPSWNEQFF. The CDR3 coding sequence is TGTGCCAGCAGCCAAGACGTCCCTAGCTGGAATGAGCAGTTCTTC.

The genes are TRBV7-8 and TRBJ2-7, with 7 bases identical to TRBD2. The CDR3 has 14 amino acids. The junction had 5 bases not matched to a gene; V was cut back by 5 bases and J by 1 base. Looked up from germline, CDR1 is SGHVS and CDR2 is FQNEAQ. The CDR3 coding sequence is TGTGCCAGCAGCCCTCGGGAGGCTTCCTACGAGCAGTACTTC. It is translated as CASSPREASYEQYF.

The rearrangement joins TRBV6-4 to TRBJ2-2; TRBD1 matches at 7 bases. The CDR3 is made up of 14 amino acids. With V trimmed by 5 bases and J by 3 bases, 3 bases remained unmatched. CDR1 is MRHNA, CDR2 SNTAGT, per germline. CDR3 in DNA: TGTGCCAGCAGTTTAACAGGGGACACCGGGGAGCTGTTTTTT. Residues: CASSLTGDTGELFF.

V usage is TRBV7-2 and J usage is TRBJ2-2; 9 bases are shared with TRBD2. Germline assignment: CDR1 SGHTA and CDR2 FQGNSA. V trimming: 2 bases; J trimming: 1 base; junction bases outside the gene matches: 8. The CDR3 is 18 amino acids. The CDR3 sequence is CASSLNSLAGLNTGELFF. CDR3 in DNA: TGTGCCAGCAGCTTAAACTCCCTAGCGGGACTGAACACCGGGGAGCTGTTTTTT.

A note on this clone: The junction departs from the called germline gene at one end, perhaps through a read error. The chain couples TRBV18 to TRBJ1-6, with 7 bases fitting TRBD1. Per germline, CDR1 KGHSH and CDR2 LQKENI. The CDR3 loop spans 13 amino acids. CDR3 loop: CASSLERDGTARF. The CDR3 DNA sequence: TGTGCCAGCTCACTCGAACGGGATGGGACAGCGAGGTTT. The entire variable domain, with the rest obtained from reference TRBV18 and TRBJ1-6, is as follows: NAGVMQNPRHLVRRRGQEARLRCSPMKGHSHVYWYRQLPEEGLKFMVYLQKENIIDESGMPKERFSAEFPKEGPSILRIQQVVRGDSAAYFCASSLERDGTARFGNGTRLTVT.

This clone was found once. V is TRBV19 and J is TRBJ1-5; 10 positions agree with TRBD1. The CDR3 has 16 residues. V shed 5 bases, J shed 4 bases, and the junction held 8 bases outside the gene matches. The V gene's germline CDR1 is LNHDA and CDR2 SQIVND (reference sequence). The CDR3 DNA reads as TGTGCCAGTAGTCCACAGGGACAGGGGACAAATCAGCCCCAGCATTTT. Encoded protein: CASSPQGQGTNQPQHF.

The V call is TRBV28, the J call TRBJ1-6; TRBD1 aligns across 8 bases. CDR3 length equals 15 residues. CDR1 is MDHEN and CDR2 is SYDVKM in the germline V gene. The J segment lost 6 bases and the V segment lost 4 bases, leaving 5 bases of the junction unmatched. Here the CDR3 DNA reads TGTGCCAGCAGTTCGACAGGGGAGGGTAATTCACCCCTCCACTTT. Translating it yields CASSSTGEGNSPLHF.

The genes are TRBV5-5 and TRBJ1-3, with a tentative D call TRBD1 (6 bases). The CDR3 length is 17 residues. The V end was cut by 2 bases, the J end by 2 bases, with 17 bases between. Germline V gene sequence: CDR1 SGHKS, CDR2 YYEKEE (reference sequence). The DNA of the CDR3 is TGTGCCAGCAGCTTTCGACTTACACAGGGTGCTGGAAACACCATATATTTT. It translates to CASSFRLTQGAGNTIYF.

The chain combines TRBV19 with TRBJ2-1, with D tentatively TRBD2 (7 bases). The CDR3 totals 14 residues. Germline-derived CDR1 and CDR2 are LNHDA and SQIVND (reference sequence). Trimming stripped 6 bases from V and 8 bases from J, with 17 bases between. Here the CDR3 DNA reads TGTGCCAGTAGGGGATGGGGGGGCTCCGATGAGCAGTTCTTC. Its translation is CASRGWGGSDEQFF.

This clone was seen a single time. The V gene is TRBV4-1, the J gene TRBJ2-1; 12 nucleotides align to TRBD2. Germline CDR1 is MGHRA and CDR2 is YSYEKL. The CDR3 is made up of 18 amino acids. V lost 3 bases to trimming and J lost 5 bases; unmatched junction nucleotides: 11. The CDR3 bases are TGCGCCAGCAGCCAGGAACTAGCGGGGGGCCCTACCCACAATGAGCAGTTCTTC. It is translated as CASSQELAGGPTHNEQFF.

The CDR3 DNA is TGTGCCAGCAGCTCGACAGCCGACTATGGCTACACCTTC. Its protein is CASSSTADYGYTF. The rearrangement uses TRBV21-1 and TRBJ1-2; the D call of TRBD1 is as the table states it, not checked on the DNA. TRBV21-1 is termed a pseudogene. The CDR3 is made up of 13 amino acids.